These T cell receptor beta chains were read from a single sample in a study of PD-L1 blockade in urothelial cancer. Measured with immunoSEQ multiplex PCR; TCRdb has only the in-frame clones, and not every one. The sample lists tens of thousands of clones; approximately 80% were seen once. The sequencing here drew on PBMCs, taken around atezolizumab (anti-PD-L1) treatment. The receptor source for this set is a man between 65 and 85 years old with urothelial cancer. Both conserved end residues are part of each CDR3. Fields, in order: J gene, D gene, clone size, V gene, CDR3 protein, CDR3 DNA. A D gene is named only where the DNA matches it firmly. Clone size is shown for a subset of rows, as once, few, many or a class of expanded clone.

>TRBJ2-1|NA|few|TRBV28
CASSLPPQGSYNEQFF
TGTGCCAGCAGTTTACCTCCACAGGGTTCCTACAATGAGCAGTTCTTC
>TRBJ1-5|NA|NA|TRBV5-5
CASSHDSFEAQPQHF
TGTGCCAGCAGCCATGACAGTTTCGAGGCTCAGCCCCAGCATTTT
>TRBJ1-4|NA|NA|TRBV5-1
CASSNRTKPEKLFF
TGCGCCAGCAGCAATAGGACAAAGCCTGAAAAACTGTTTTTT
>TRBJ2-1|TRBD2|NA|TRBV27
CASKSRAGKSSYNEQFF
TGTGCCAGCAAATCCCGAGCGGGAAAAAGCTCCTACAATGAGCAGTTCTTC
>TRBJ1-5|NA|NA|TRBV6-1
CASTRTVDSNQPQHF
TGTGCCAGCACCAGGACAGTCGATAGCAATCAGCCCCAGCATTTT
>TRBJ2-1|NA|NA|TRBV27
CASNPLSLGGSGREQFF
TGTGCCAGCAACCCCCTGTCCCTAGGGGGTTCTGGCAGGGAGCAGTTCTTC
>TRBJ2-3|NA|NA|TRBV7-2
CASSLIRGGVTDTQYF
TGTGCCAGCAGCCTCATACGGGGCGGGGTCACAGATACGCAGTATTTT
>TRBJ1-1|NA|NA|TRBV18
CASSYGTGGTEAFF
TGTGCCAGCTCATACGGGACTGGGGGCACTGAAGCTTTCTTT
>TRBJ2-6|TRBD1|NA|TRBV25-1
CASSTTGAGANVLTF
TGTGCCAGCAGTACTACAGGGGCTGGGGCCAACGTCCTGACTTTC
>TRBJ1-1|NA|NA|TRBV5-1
CASTAFLAADTEAFF
TGCGCCAGCACCGCCTTTCTTGCGGCGGACACTGAAGCTTTCTTT
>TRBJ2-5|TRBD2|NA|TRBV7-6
CASSTTSGRAVGETQYF
TGTGCCAGCAGCACCACTAGCGGGAGGGCCGTCGGGGAGACCCAGTACTTC
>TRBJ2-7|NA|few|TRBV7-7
CASSLGGPTYEQYF
TGTGCTAGCAGCTTAGGGGGGCCCACCTACGAGCAGTACTTC
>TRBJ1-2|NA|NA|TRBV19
CAVRGGYYGYTF
TGTGCCGTCCGGGGAGGATACTATGGCTACACCTTC
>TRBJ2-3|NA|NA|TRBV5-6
CASSLDGALGTQYF
TGTGCCAGCAGCTTGGATGGGGCTTTGGGTACGCAGTATTTT
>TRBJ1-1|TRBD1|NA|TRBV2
CASSDADRGRTEAFF
TGTGCCAGCAGTGACGCGGACAGGGGTCGCACTGAAGCTTTCTTT
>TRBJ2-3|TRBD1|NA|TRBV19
CASIGGTGGPDTQYF
TGTGCCAGTATTGGGGGGACAGGGGGCCCAGATACGCAGTATTTT
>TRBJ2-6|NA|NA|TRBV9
CASSVEPVGVLTF
TGTGCCAGCAGCGTAGAGCCGGTTGGCGTCCTGACTTTC
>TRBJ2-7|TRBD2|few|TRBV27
CASRPTSGISYEQYF
TGTGCCAGCAGGCCGACTAGCGGTATCTCCTACGAGCAGTACTTC
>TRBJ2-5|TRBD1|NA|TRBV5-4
CASSSTGYQETQYF
TGTGCCAGCAGCTCGACAGGGTACCAAGAGACCCAGTACTTC
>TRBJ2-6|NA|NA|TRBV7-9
CASSPARAGANVLTF
TGTGCCAGCAGCCCCGCCCGGGCTGGGGCCAACGTCCTGACTTTC
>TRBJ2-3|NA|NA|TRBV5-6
CASSLQGSDTQYF
TGTGCCAGCAGCTTACAGGGTTCAGATACGCAGTATTTT
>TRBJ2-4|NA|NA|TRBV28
CASSLATGAGGNIQYF
TGTGCCAGCAGTTTAGCGACGGGAGCGGGCGGAAACATTCAGTACTTC
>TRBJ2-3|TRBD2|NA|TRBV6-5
CASMGLAGVLDTQYF
TGTGCCAGTATGGGACTAGCGGGAGTTTTAGATACGCAGTATTTT
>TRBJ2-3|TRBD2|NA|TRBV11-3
CASSPGLARTQYF
TGTGCCAGCAGCCCTGGACTAGCGCGTACGCAGTATTTT
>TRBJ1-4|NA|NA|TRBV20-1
CSAGSNEKLFF
TGCAGTGCTGGCAGTAATGAAAAACTGTTTTTT
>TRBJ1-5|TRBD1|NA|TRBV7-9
CASSLGGQIYSNQPQHF
TGTGCCAGCAGCCTAGGGGGACAGATCTATAGCAATCAGCCCCAGCATTTT
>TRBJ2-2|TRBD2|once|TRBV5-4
CASSPGTSGTGELFF
TGTGCCAGCAGCCCAGGGACTAGCGGGACCGGGGAGCTGTTTTTT
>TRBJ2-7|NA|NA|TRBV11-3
CASSRTGTPWEQYF
TGTGCCAGCAGTCGTACAGGGACCCCCTGGGAGCAGTACTTC
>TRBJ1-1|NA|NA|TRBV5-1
CASSLEPGLYTEAFF
TGCGCCAGCAGCTTGGAGCCAGGGTTGTACACTGAAGCTTTCTTT
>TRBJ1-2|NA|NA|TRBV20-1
CSAREVRGYTF
TGCAGTGCTAGAGAAGTCCGGGGCTACACCTTC
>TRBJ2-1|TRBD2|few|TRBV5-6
CASRLADNEQFF
TGTGCCAGCAGACTAGCGGACAATGAGCAGTTCTTC
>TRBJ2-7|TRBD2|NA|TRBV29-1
CSVEGTSGKQYEQYF
TGCAGCGTTGAGGGGACTAGCGGAAAACAGTACGAGCAGTACTTC
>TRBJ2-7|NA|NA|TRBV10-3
CAISDRADSYEQYF
TGTGCCATCAGTGATCGAGCCGACTCCTACGAGCAGTACTTC
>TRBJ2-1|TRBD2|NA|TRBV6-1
CASSSLAGSYNEQFF
TGTGCCAGCAGTTCACTAGCGGGATCTTACAATGAGCAGTTCTTC
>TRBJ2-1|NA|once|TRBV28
CASRVLSEDNEQFF
TGTGCCAGCAGAGTGCTTTCGGAGGACAATGAGCAGTTCTTC
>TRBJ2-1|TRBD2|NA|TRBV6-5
CASSYSGTSGMAQFF
TGTGCCAGCAGTTACTCCGGGACTAGCGGCATGGCGCAGTTCTTC
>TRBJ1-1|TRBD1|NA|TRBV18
CASSLDRASTEAFF
TGTGCCAGCTCCCTGGACAGGGCGAGTACTGAAGCTTTCTTT
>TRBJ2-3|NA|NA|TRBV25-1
CASSEFVGVGDTQYF
TGTGCCAGCAGTGAATTTGTGGGAGTCGGAGATACGCAGTATTTT
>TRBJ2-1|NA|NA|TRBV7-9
CASSLLEGEQFF
TGTGCCAGCAGCTTACTAGAGGGTGAGCAGTTCTTC
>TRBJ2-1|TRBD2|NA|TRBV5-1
CASSLGTSGNNEQFF
TGCGCCAGCAGCTTGGGGACTAGCGGGAACAATGAGCAGTTCTTC